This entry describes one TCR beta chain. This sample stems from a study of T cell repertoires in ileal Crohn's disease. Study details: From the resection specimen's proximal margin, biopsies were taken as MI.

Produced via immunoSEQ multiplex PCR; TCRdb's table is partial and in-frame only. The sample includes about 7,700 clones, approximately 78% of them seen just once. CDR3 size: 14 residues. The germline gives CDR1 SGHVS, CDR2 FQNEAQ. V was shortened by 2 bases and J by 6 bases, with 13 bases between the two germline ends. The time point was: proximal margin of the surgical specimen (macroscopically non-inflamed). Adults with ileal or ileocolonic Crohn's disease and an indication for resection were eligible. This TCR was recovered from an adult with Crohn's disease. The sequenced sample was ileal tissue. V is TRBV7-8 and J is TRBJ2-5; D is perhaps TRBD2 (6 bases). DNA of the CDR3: TGTGCCAGCAGCTTACCTGGGGGGTCCCAGACCCAGTACTTC. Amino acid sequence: CASSLPGGSQTQYF.